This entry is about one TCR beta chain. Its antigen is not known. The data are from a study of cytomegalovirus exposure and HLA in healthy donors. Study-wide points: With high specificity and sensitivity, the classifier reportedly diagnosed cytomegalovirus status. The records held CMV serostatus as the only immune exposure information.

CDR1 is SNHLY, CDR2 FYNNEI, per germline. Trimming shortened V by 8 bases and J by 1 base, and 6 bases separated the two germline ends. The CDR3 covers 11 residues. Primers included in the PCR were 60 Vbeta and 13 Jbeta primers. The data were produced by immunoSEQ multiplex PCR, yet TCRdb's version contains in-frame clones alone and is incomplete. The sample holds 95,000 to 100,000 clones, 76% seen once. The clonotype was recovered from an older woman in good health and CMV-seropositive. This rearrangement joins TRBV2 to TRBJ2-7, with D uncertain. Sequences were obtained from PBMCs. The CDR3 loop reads CASQLSYEQYF. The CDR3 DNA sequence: TGTGCCAGCCAGTTATCCTACGAGCAGTACTTC.